The rows below give T cell receptor beta chains drawn from one sample of a study of T cells in Graves' hyperthyroidism and ophthalmopathy. TCRdb analysed the multiplex PCR reads with MiXCR anew, one entry per CDR3 protein. Of around 440,000 distinct CDR3 sequences in the sample, more than 15% were seen once. Sequenced: blood. These receptors were taken from a woman in her late teens or twenties with Graves' hyperthyroidism. Each CDR3 is given with its conserved first and last residue. The order of the fields is D gene, J gene, clone size, V gene, CDR3 DNA, CDR3 protein. A D gene is named only where the DNA matches it firmly. Rows may omit the clone size; those that give it use once, few, many or a size class.

>TRBD2|TRBJ2-1|-|TRBV3-1
TGTGCCAGCAGCCAAGACGCGGTGGGGGGAGGGCCCAACAATGAGCAGTTCTTC
CASSQDAVGGGPNNEQFF
>-|TRBJ1-5|many|TRBV12-3/TRBV12-4
TGTGCCAGCAGTCCGGGACCTAATGGGAATCAGCCCCAGCATTTT
CASSPGPNGNQPQHF
>-|TRBJ1-1|many|TRBV12-3/TRBV12-4
TGTGCCAGCACCCCCACGGGAAACACTGAAGCTTTCTTT
CASTPTGNTEAFF
>-|TRBJ2-7|-|TRBV6-4
TGTGCCAGCAGTTTGTACAGAAACTACGAGCAGTACTTC
CASSLYRNYEQYF
>TRBD1|TRBJ2-3|few|TRBV20-1
TGCAGTGCTAGAGACCCAAATGGACAGGGGCGGGGAGATACGCAGTATTTT
CSARDPNGQGRGDTQYF
>-|TRBJ1-6|few|TRBV15
TGTGCCACCAGCAGAGATAAGGACAGAAGTTCACCCCTCCACTTT
CATSRDKDRSSPLHF
>TRBD2|TRBJ2-1|-|TRBV3-1
TGTGCCAGCAGCCAGTCGCGGGGGGGTAAGAATGAGCAGTTCTTC
CASSQSRGGKNEQFF
>-|TRBJ1-2|-|TRBV5-8
TGTGCCAGTCGACGGTGGGGAGGCGACTATGGCTACACCTTC
CASRRWGGDYGYTF
>-|TRBJ2-3|many|TRBV5-1
TGCGCCAGCAGCTTGGGCCCTGACCCCACAGATACGCAGTATTTT
CASSLGPDPTDTQYF
>TRBD2|TRBJ2-7|many|TRBV6-1
TGTGCCAGCAGGCCCGGGACAGGGACTAGCGGGGGGTACGAGCAGTACTTC
CASRPGTGTSGGYEQYF
>-|TRBJ1-6|few|TRBV15
TGTGCCACCAGCAGAGATCGGGACCGTAATTCACCCCTCCACTTT
CATSRDRDRNSPLHF